The rows below give T cell receptor beta chains drawn from one sample of a study of early T cells in non-severe SARS-CoV-2 infection. TCRdb re-called the 5' RACE reads through MiXCR, storing one row per CDR3 protein. The table shows fewer than 30,000 distinct CDR3 sequences, with approximately 5.1% occurring only once. Source material: whole blood. The receptors were gathered from an adult who was a healthcare worker with PCR-confirmed SARS-CoV-2 infection or an uninfected control (not recorded which). The CDR3 runs from the conserved cysteine through the conserved F or W. D genes are given only for firm matches. Where a row states a size, it is once, few, many or the class of an expanded clone; other rows omit it.

>many|TRBD1|TRBV7-9
CASSARDRGEAFF
>many|.|TRBV6-2/TRBV6-3
CASSPLGLEQFF
>.|.|TRBV13
CASSLLGAKNIQYF
>many|TRBD1|TRBV4-1
CASSQEGGPNSPLHF
>.|.|TRBV19
CASSIQGGGLYEQYF
>few|.|TRBV11-2
CASSSQGTPYQETQYF
>many|TRBD1|TRBV4-3
CASSHLTMRGQGEKLFF
>many|.|TRBV29-1
CSVVAAYNEQFF
>many|TRBD1|TRBV6-1
CASGSRQGASTDTQYF
>few|.|TRBV14
CASTYDSSYEQYF
>many|.|TRBV6-1
CASIWHLNTEAFF
>few|.|TRBV2
CASFGNTEAFF
>many|TRBD2|TRBV11-1
CASSAFERGANTGELFF
>few|.|TRBV20-1
CSAPGPNSYEQYF
>.|TRBD1|TRBV11-2
CASSLGGTAQETQYF
>many|.|TRBV29-1
CSVDRGGEQFF
>few|.|TRBV7-9
CASSSPVLDTQYF
>few|TRBD2|TRBV7-6
CASSLGASGDQETQYF
>many|.|TRBV20-1
CSARPLETQYF
>many|TRBD1|TRBV6-1
CASRTGGNYGYTF
>many|TRBD1|TRBV5-4
CASSGGQLNSPLHF
>few|.|TRBV6-1
CASSETGAEQPQHF
>many|TRBD1|TRBV12-3/TRBV12-4
CASSPGDRGLEGYTF
>many|TRBD1|TRBV3-1
CASSAGTGVGEAFF
>.|TRBD1|TRBV19
CASRRPGQGIGGNQPQHF
>many|.|TRBV11-2
CASSSVRGTGEKLFF
>few|TRBD1|TRBV7-2
CASSQGSRQGSYEQYF
>few|.|TRBV7-6
CASSLQPTSDRITEAFF
>many|.|TRBV29-1
CSVEEKRTGELFF
>many|.|TRBV15
CATSRVGSRAAGELFF
>many|.|TRBV6-1
CASSLERHNQPQHF
>many|.|TRBV6-6
CASSYRTGSLTYEQYF
>medium-sized|.|TRBV20-1
CSARDPGRGDRLFF
>many|.|TRBV29-1
CTSVEAYPYNEQFF
>.|TRBD1|TRBV27
CASSLTGQGGWYEQYF
>.|.|TRBV5-6
CASSFEQVRGYTF
>many|.|TRBV9
CASSVDGVNNQPQHF
>many|.|TRBV2
CASSESRSYEQYF
>many|.|TRBV6-1
CASRGTDTQYF
>many|TRBD2|TRBV2
CASVGEGSYNEQFF
>many|.|TRBV11-2
CASSPGVVPDTQYF
>many|TRBD1|TRBV5-4
CASSWDRGAKNIQYF
>many|.|TRBV11-2
CASSPRGYEQYF
>many|TRBD1|TRBV4-1
CASRLDGGQGPTGELFF
>many|TRBD1|TRBV6-6
CASSKQTGWQFF